This T cell receptor beta chain was captured by sequencing in a study of Graves' ophthalmopathy and Graves' hyperthyroidism. Study-wide results and limits: The model forecast ophthalmopathy progression, reaching 70.59% sensitivity and around 72% specificity. The authors also found most expanded thyroid clonotypes above 0.001 frequency in blood.

Trimming cost V 2 bases and J 2 bases, with 10 bases left between them. Germline V gene lookup returns CDR1 SGHTA and CDR2 FQGNSA. The CDR3 is 15 amino acids. The sample holds a few counts of this clonotype. Its antigen is not known. Using RNA transcripts, the TCR beta CDR3 regions were amplified. RT-PCR in the first round used HTBI primers; a second-round multiplex PCR followed. TCRdb fed the multiplex PCR reads into MiXCR, producing one record per CDR3 protein. The sample has around 1.1 million distinct CDR3 sequences, around a third seen once. The study excluded patients with other autoimmune diseases, uncontrolled infections, pregnancy or lactation.

This chain connects TRBV7-2 to TRBJ1-3; D possibly corresponds to TRBD1 (5 bases). This sequence was found in an adult man with Graves' hyperthyroidism. Sample: peripheral blood or thyroid tissue (not recorded which). CDR3 sequence (DNA): TGTGCCAGCAGCTTAAGCTCCAGGGCTGGAAACACCATATATTTT. Protein: CASSLSSRAGNTIYF.